These 19 T cell receptor beta chains were sequenced from one sample in a study of T cells in Graves' hyperthyroidism and ophthalmopathy (dated by TCRdb to between 2017 and 2020). Libraries were prepared through multiplex PCR. TCRdb names Illumina HiSeq 2000 as the instrument used. TCR beta CDR3 regions were amplified from RNA transcripts. A first-round RT-PCR of the TCR CDR3 used the HTBI primer set with the Qiagen OneStep RT-PCR kit. TCRdb cleaned the public reads at Q25 with fastp, built clones with MiXCR and kept in-frame beta chains. Every distinct CDR3 protein forms one entry, paired with its most common genes and DNA. The sample table lists about 560,000 distinct CDR3 sequences, 16% of them with a count of one. 18% of the sample comes from the top ten. Sequencing was carried out using blood. The receptors shown here come from a woman aged 18-29 years with Graves' hyperthyroidism.

A few counts support this clonotype. J is TRBJ1-2 and V is TRBV7-9; maybe TRBD1 (6 bases). This CDR3 region has 15 residues. The ends were cut back, 8 bases at V and 4 bases at J, with 20 bases in the middle. Germline CDR1 SEHNR, CDR2 FQNEAQ (reference sequence). CDR3 in amino acids: CASERFGGRGYGYTF. CDR3 sequence (DNA): TGTGCCAGCGAGAGGTTCGGGGGCCGGGGCTATGGCTACACCTTC.

This clonotype was detected ten times or more. The chain is built from TRBV20-1 and TRBJ2-1, with 10 bases aligning to TRBD2. Germline CDR1 is DFQATT and CDR2 is SNEGSKA (reference sequence). Trimming at V came to 5 bases and at J to 6 bases, leaving 10 bases not matched to a gene. CDR3 length equals 15 residues. Here the CDR3 DNA reads TGCAGTGCTCCACCACTAGCGGGATCTCTCAATGAGCAGTTCTTC. It yields the protein CSAPPLAGSLNEQFF.

The chain joins TRBV7-2 to TRBJ2-5; 7 nucleotides line up with TRBD2. J lost 5 bases, V lost 5 bases, and 8 bases had no gene match. CDR1 is SGHTA and CDR2 is FQGNSA in the germline V gene. This CDR3 is built from 14 residues. For the CDR3, the DNA is TGTGCCAGCAGCCGCGGGAGCCACGGGGAGACCCAGTACTTC. This gives the protein CASSRGSHGETQYF.

V is TRBV4-1 and J is TRBJ1-4; possibly TRBD1 for D (5 bases). CDR3 length: 17 amino acids. From germline, CDR1 is MGHRA and CDR2 YSYEKL. V shed 1 base and J shed 3 bases, with 15 bases lying between them. CDR3 amino acids: CASSQGGEGWANEKLFF. The CDR3 DNA sequence: TGCGCCAGCAGCCAAGGGGGAGAGGGGTGGGCTAATGAAAAACTGTTTTTT.

The genes are TRBV7-2 and TRBJ2-2, with TRBD2 matching over 11 bases. The CDR3 contains 16 residues. V shed 5 bases, J shed 8 bases, and the junction held 10 bases outside the gene matches. Germline CDR1 and CDR2: SGHTA and FQGNSA. The CDR3 protein is CASSTLAGDLVGELFF. The DNA for the CDR3 is TGTGCCAGCAGCACACTAGCGGGAGATCTTGTTGGGGAGCTGTTTTTT. The full variable domain, with the rest looked up from reference TRBV7-2 and TRBJ2-2, is GAGVSQSPSNKVTEKGKDVELRCDPISGHTALYWYRQSLGQGLEFLIYFQGNSAPDKSGLPSDRFSAERTGGSVSTLTIQRTQQEDSAVYLCASSTLAGDLVGELFFGEGSRLTVL.

This clonotype was recorded at least ten times. The chain links TRBV6-2 or TRBV6-3 to TRBJ1-1; D not certain. Trimming stripped 6 bases from V and 5 bases from J, with 13 bases between. The CDR3 is 13 amino acids. CDR1 is MNHEY, CDR2 SVGEGT, per germline. CDR3 DNA: TGTGCCAGCAGCCCGGTATTGAGGACTGAAGCTTTCTTT. Its translation: CASSPVLRTEAFF.

This clonotype was seen ten or more times. V gene TRBV2 combines with J gene TRBJ2-5; tentatively, D is TRBD1 (6 bases). This CDR3 is built from 13 residues. Trimming took 4 bases from V and 3 from J, leaving 9 bases between them. The germline CDR1 and CDR2 sequences are SNHLY and FYNNEI. In DNA form, the CDR3 reads TGTGCCAGCAGTGGCTCAGGGGAAGAGACCCAGTACTTC. Protein: CASSGSGEETQYF. Variable domain in full (rest from reference TRBV2 and TRBJ2-5): EPEVTQTPSHQVTQMGQEVILRCVPISNHLYFYWYRQILGQKVEFLVSFYNNEISEKSEIFDDQFSVERPDGSNFTLKIRSTKLEDSAMYFCASSGSGEETQYFGPGTRLLVL.

This clonotype was counted many times. The chain is built from TRBV2 and TRBJ1-1, with 7 positions matching TRBD1. Germline trimming cut 4 bases from V and 0 bases from J; bases unmatched to any gene: 5. Germline CDR1 reads SNHLY; CDR2 reads FYNNEI. The CDR3 length is 15 residues. The CDR3 sequence is CASSGFDRVNTEAFF. The CDR3 coding sequence is TGTGCCAGCAGTGGATTTGACAGGGTGAACACTGAAGCTTTCTTT.

This clonotype has only a few counts. The rearrangement links TRBV24-1 to TRBJ2-5, with D possibly being TRBD2 (6 bases). This CDR3 is 13 amino acids long. Germline V gene lookup returns CDR1 KGHDR and CDR2 SFDVKD. The V end was cut by 5 bases, the J end by 3 bases, with 9 bases between. The CDR3 loop is CATSGGAEETQYF. DNA of the CDR3: TGTGCCACCAGTGGCGGGGCAGAAGAGACCCAGTACTTC.

There are many counts of this clonotype. The chain links TRBV5-4 to TRBJ2-3; the D is unclear. The germline gives CDR1 SGHNT, CDR2 YYREEE (reference sequence). There are 15 residues in the CDR3. Trimming took off 3 bases at V and 2 bases at J, with 13 bases between the two ends. CDR3 amino acids: CASSYRDPNTDTQYF. CDR3 bases: TGTGCCAGCAGCTATAGGGATCCCAACACAGATACGCAGTATTTT. Drawing the rest from reference TRBV5-4 and TRBJ2-3, the complete variable domain is ETGVTQSPTHLIKTRGQQVTLRCSSQSGHNTVSWYQQALGQGPQFIFQYYREEENGRGNFPPRFSGLQFPNYSSELNVNALELDDSALYLCASSYRDPNTDTQYFGPGTRLTVL.

This clonotype was seen a few times. This sequence joins TRBV4-1 and TRBJ1-2; unclear D gene. V gave up 0 bases and J gave up 4 bases, with 12 bases separating them. This CDR3 comprises 15 residues. Germline-derived CDR1 and CDR2 are MGHRA and YSYEKL. The CDR3 region has the DNA TGCGCCAGCAGCCAAGAAAGAAAAACGGGCTATGGCTACACCTTC. As protein: CASSQERKTGYGYTF.

The chain joins TRBV6-1 to TRBJ2-7, with D maybe TRBD2 (6 bases). The CDR3 consists of 13 residues. The V end lost 3 bases, the J end lost 6 bases, and 12 bases lay between the germline ends. Germline lookup yields CDR1 MNHNS and CDR2 SASEGT. The CDR3: CASSDLGLLEQYF. The CDR3 DNA sequence: TGTGCCAGCAGTGACCTGGGACTTCTCGAGCAGTACTTC.

This clonotype was seen a handful of times. The chain has TRBV20-1 and TRBJ2-5, with 11 bases that match TRBD2. Trimming removed 5 bases from V and 2 bases from J; junction bases left unmatched: 4. The CDR3 sequence is 14 residues long. Germline assignment: CDR1 DFQATT and CDR2 SNEGSKA (reference sequence). CDR3 sequence (DNA): TGCAGTGCTTTAGCGGGAGGGCTTCAAGAGACCCAGTACTTC. Its translation: CSALAGGLQETQYF.

This clonotype was seen ten or more times. The genes are TRBV19 and TRBJ1-5; 8 bases agree with TRBD1. The junction had 4 bases not matched to a gene; V was cut back by 1 base and J by 5 bases. The germline CDR1 and CDR2 sequences are LNHDA and SQIVND (reference sequence). CDR3 length equals 15 residues. CDR3 in amino acids: CASSIGGQDYQPQHF. In nucleotides, the CDR3 is TGTGCCAGTAGTATAGGGGGACAGGACTATCAGCCCCAGCATTTT.

This clonotype was seen a handful of times. J is TRBJ1-6 and V is TRBV12-3 or TRBV12-4; 7 positions agree with TRBD1. This CDR3 has 17 residues. With V trimmed by 5 bases and J by 3 bases, 10 bases remained unmatched. The CDR3 DNA is TGTGCCAGCAGTACAACACAGGGGCCCAACTATAATTCACCCCTCCACTTT. Its protein product is CASSTTQGPNYNSPLHF.

This chain joins TRBV6-4 and TRBJ2-6, with 10 bases lining up with TRBD1. This CDR3 is 17 amino acids long. Germline V CDR1 and CDR2: MRHNA, SNTAGT. Germline trimming cut 6 bases from V and 1 base from J; bases unmatched to any gene: 6. The CDR3 bases are TGTGCCAGCAGCGCCGGGACAGGGGTTTCTGGGGCCAACGTCCTGACTTTC. It is translated as CASSAGTGVSGANVLTF.

The V gene is TRBV10-1, the J gene TRBJ1-1, with D possibly being TRBD1 (5 bases). Germline CDR1 and CDR2: WNHNN and SYGVQD (reference sequence). The CDR3 is made up of 14 amino acids. Trimming took 2 bases from V and 3 from J, leaving 10 bases between them. CDR3 DNA sequence: TGCGCCAGCAGTGAGCCCGGAGGGGACACTGAAGCTTTCTTT. It codes for CASSEPGGDTEAFF.

The chain has TRBV7-6 and TRBJ1-4, with D possibly being TRBD1 (6 bases). This CDR3 has 15 amino acids. The V end lost 1 base, the J end lost 6 bases, and 12 bases lay between the germline ends. The germline gives CDR1 SGHVS, CDR2 FNYEAQ. DNA for the CDR3: TGTGCCAGCAGCTTAGGGGGGGCGAGGGATGAAAAACTGTTTTTT. Its protein is CASSLGGARDEKLFF.

This clonotype was picked up a small number of times. This rearrangement joins TRBV7-9 to TRBJ1-1; TRBD1 might be the D (5 bases). The CDR3 has 14 amino acids. Germline assignment: CDR1 SEHNR and CDR2 FQNEAQ (reference sequence). V was pared by 5 bases and J by 9 bases, with 19 bases between. The CDR3 spells CASSEPGTLNKAFF. The CDR3 coding sequence is TGTGCCAGCAGCGAACCCGGGACCTTAAATAAAGCTTTCTTT.